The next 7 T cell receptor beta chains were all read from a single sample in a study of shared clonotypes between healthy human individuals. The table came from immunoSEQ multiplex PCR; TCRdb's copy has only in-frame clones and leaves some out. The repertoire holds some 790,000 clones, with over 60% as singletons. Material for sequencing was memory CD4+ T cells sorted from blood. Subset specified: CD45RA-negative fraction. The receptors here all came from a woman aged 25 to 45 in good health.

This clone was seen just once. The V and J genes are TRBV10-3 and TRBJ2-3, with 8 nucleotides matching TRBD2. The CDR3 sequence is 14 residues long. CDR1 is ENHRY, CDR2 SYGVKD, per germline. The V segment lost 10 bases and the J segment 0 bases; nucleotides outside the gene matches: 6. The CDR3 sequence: CATRTSPSTDTQYF. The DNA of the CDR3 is TGTGCCACGCGGACTAGCCCTAGCACAGATACGCAGTATTTT.

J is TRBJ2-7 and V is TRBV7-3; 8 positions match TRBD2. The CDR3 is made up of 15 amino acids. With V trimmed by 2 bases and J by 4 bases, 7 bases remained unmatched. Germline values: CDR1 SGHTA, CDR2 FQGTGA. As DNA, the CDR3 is TGTGCCAGCAGCTTAGAGCCGGGAGGGGGTTACGAGCAGTACTTC. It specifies CASSLEPGGGYEQYF. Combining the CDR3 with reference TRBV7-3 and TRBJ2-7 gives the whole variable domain GAGVSQTPSNKVTEKGKYVELRCDPISGHTALYWYRQSLGQGPEFLIYFQGTGAADDSGLPNDRFFAVRPEGSVSTLKIQRTERGDSAVYLCASSLEPGGGYEQYFGPGTRLTVT.

Here the CDR3 reads CASSDTKTSGRTGELFF. The CDR3 nucleotides read TGTGCCAGCAGCGATACTAAGACTAGCGGGAGGACCGGGGAGCTGTTTTTT. J is TRBJ2-2 and V is TRBV5-4; TRBD2 aligns across 13 bases. This CDR3 region has 17 residues. Germline V gene data show CDR1 as SGHNT and CDR2 as YYREEE (reference sequence). J gave up 5 bases and V 4 bases, and 8 bases lay outside the gene matches.

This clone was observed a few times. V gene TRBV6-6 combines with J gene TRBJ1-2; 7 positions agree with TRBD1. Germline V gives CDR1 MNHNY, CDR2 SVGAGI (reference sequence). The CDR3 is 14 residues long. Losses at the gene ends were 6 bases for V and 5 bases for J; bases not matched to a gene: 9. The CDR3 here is CASSQGVLPYGYTF. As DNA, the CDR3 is TGTGCCAGCAGCCAGGGGGTTCTCCCTTATGGCTACACCTTC.

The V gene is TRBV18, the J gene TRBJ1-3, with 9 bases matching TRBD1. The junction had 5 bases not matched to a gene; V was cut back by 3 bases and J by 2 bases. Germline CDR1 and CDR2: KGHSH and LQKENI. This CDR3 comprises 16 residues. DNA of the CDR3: TGTGCCAGCTCACCTGATGACAGGGGGGCTGGAAACACCATATATTTT. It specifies CASSPDDRGAGNTIYF.

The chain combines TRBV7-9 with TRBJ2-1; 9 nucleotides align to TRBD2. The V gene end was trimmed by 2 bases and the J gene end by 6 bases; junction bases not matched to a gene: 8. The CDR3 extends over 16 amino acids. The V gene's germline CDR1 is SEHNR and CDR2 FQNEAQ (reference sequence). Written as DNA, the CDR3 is TGTGCCAGCAGCTTATTAGCGGGAGTGAGCTCCAATGAGCAGTTCTTC. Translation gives CASSLLAGVSSNEQFF.

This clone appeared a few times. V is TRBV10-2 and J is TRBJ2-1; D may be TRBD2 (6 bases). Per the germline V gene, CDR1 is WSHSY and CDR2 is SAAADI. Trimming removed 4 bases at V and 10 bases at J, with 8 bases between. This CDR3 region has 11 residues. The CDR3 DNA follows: TGCGCCAGCAGTGCGCTAGCGGAGCAGTTCTTC. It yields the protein CASSALAEQFF.